Presented here are 8 T cell receptor beta chains from one specimen sequenced in a study of blood T cell repertoires in COVID-19. Produced via immunoSEQ multiplex PCR; TCRdb's table is partial and in-frame only. The sample records around 24,000 clones, around 87% being singletons. Material: peripheral blood. The receptors come from an older woman with active COVID-19.

The gene calls are TRBV6-1 and TRBJ2-1; 12 bases map to TRBD2. Trimming took 3 bases from V and 2 from J; bases not matched to a gene: 2. In germline, CDR1 is MNHNS, CDR2 SASEGT. The CDR3 extends over 16 amino acids. CDR3 bases: TGTGCCAGCAGTGAGAGGACTAGCGGGGCCTACAATGAGCAGTTCTTC. It encodes CASSERTSGAYNEQFF.

V usage is TRBV6-5 and J usage is TRBJ2-1, with TRBD1 matching over 8 bases. The CDR3 sequence is 14 residues long. J was trimmed by 3 bases and V by 5 bases; bases with no gene match: 3. Germline CDR1 reads MNHEY; CDR2 reads SVGAGI. CDR3 sequence (DNA): TGTGCCAGCAGTAACAGGGGGTTCTACAATGAGCAGTTCTTC. As protein: CASSNRGFYNEQFF.

In this sample, this clone turned up once. The chain links TRBV30 to TRBJ2-7; D perhaps matches TRBD1 (5 bases). Trimming pared 0 bases from V and 3 bases from J, leaving 9 bases between. Germline CDR1 and CDR2: GTSNPN and SVGIG (reference sequence). The CDR3 is 13 residues long. CDR3 coding DNA: TGTGCCTGGAGTGTTAGGCAGGGCTACGAGCAGTACTTC. Amino acid sequence: CAWSVRQGYEQYF.

This chain connects TRBV29-1 to TRBJ2-3, with D perhaps matching TRBD2 (6 bases). CDR1 and CDR2 from the germline V gene are SQVTM and ANQGSEA. V gave up 4 bases and J gave up 5 bases, with 13 bases separating them. The CDR3 covers 13 residues. CDR3 sequence: CSVGLGGGDTQYF. DNA for the CDR3: TGCAGCGTTGGTCTTGGGGGAGGAGATACGCAGTATTTT.

This clone was picked up one time. The V call is TRBV6-2 or TRBV6-3, the J call TRBJ2-2, with D possibly matching TRBD2 (7 bases). Germline V gene sequence: CDR1 MNHEY, CDR2 SVGEGT. V was trimmed by 4 bases and J by 4 bases, leaving 16 bases between them. The CDR3 spans 16 residues. The CDR3 protein is CASSSGGRESTGELFF. The CDR3 nucleotides are TGTGCCAGCAGTTCCGGGGGGCGGGAGAGCACCGGGGAGCTGTTTTTT.

The chain is built from TRBV27 and TRBJ1-1, with a possible D match to TRBD1 (6 bases). This CDR3 spans 13 amino acids. In germline, CDR1 is MNHEY, CDR2 SMNVEV (reference sequence). Trimming took off 8 bases at V and 0 bases at J, with 10 bases between the two ends. The CDR3 is CASGQSMNTEAFF. The CDR3 nucleotides read TGTGCCAGCGGACAGAGCATGAACACTGAAGCTTTCTTT.

The J gene is TRBJ2-1, the V gene TRBV18, with TRBD2 matching over 12 bases. CDR1 and CDR2 (germline): KGHSH, LQKENI. The CDR3 contains 16 residues. V dropped 6 bases and J dropped 6; count of bases not matched to a gene: 9. CDR3 amino acids: CASSYASGRVLNEQFF. CDR3 DNA: TGTGCCAGCTCTTACGCTAGCGGGAGGGTACTCAATGAGCAGTTCTTC.

In nucleotides, the CDR3 is TGTGCCAGCAGTGAAAGACTTGATATACAACTGTTTTTT. Residues: CASSERLDIQLFF. The chain is built from TRBV25-1 and TRBJ1-4; D remains ambiguous. Germline V lookup: CDR1 MGHDK, CDR2 SYGVNS. The CDR3 sequence is 13 residues long. V lost 2 bases and J 12 bases, leaving 13 bases between the germline ends.